This is a list of T cell receptor beta chains from one sample in a study of T cell changes during pregnancy in multiple sclerosis. Sequenced by immunoSEQ multiplex PCR; TCRdb stores in-frame clones only, minus some. The sample shows tens of thousands of clones, around nine tenths of them seen only once. The specimen was CD4+ T cells from peripheral blood mononuclear cells, collected before pregnancy. All receptors come from a female donor with multiple sclerosis, enrolled in a pregnancy study. CDR3s include the opening cysteine and the closing phenylalanine or tryptophan.

J	length	V	CDR3
TRBJ1-4	15	TRBV5-4	CASSRKGQGNEKLFF
TRBJ2-5	15	TRBV28	CASSLTGGGQETQYF
TRBJ1-5	13	TRBV30	CAWRSGDNQPQHF
TRBJ1-2	16	TRBV7-2	CASSQRTGGRNYGYTF
TRBJ1-1	14	TRBV28	CASSSGALNTEAFF
TRBJ2-6	17	TRBV18	CASSPISRFSGANVLTF
TRBJ2-2	15	TRBV9	CASSVGLAQNGELFF
TRBJ2-7	13	TRBV13	CASSLVGGHEQYF
TRBJ2-6	18	TRBV30	CAWRPDRGPTTGANVLTF
TRBJ2-7	16	TRBV5-4	CASSLGQGLGAHEQYF
TRBJ1-1	13	TRBV19	CASKAGLNTEAFF
TRBJ2-1	15	TRBV4-2	CASSLGLAGANEQFF
TRBJ1-5	14	TRBV7-9	CASSFSYSNQPQHF
TRBJ1-2	12	TRBV18	CASSPRTTASHF
TRBJ1-1	16	TRBV7-9	CASSLTTGTGVHEAFF
TRBJ2-6	17	TRBV7-2	CASSARGRDSGANVLTF
TRBJ1-1	15	TRBV7-9	CASSWPDRSNTEAFF
TRBJ2-5	18	TRBV7-3	CASSLTGLAGWGQETQYF
TRBJ2-7	13	TRBV5-1	CASSIEVFYEQYF
TRBJ2-1	14	TRBV7-7	CASSLGTSSHEQFF
TRBJ1-4	15	TRBV25-1	CATEDRGTTNEKLFF
TRBJ2-1	15	TRBV6-5	CASSYSGTSYNEQFF
TRBJ2-3	15	TRBV7-9	CASSLDRLGSDTQYF
TRBJ1-2	14	TRBV7-2	CASSLAPGGYGYTF
TRBJ2-7	14	TRBV5-4	CASSHITGPGEQYF
TRBJ1-1	14	TRBV18	CATTLGQGRTEAFF